Below, one T cell receptor beta chain is given with its context. What it binds is not known. The CDR3 is 13 amino acids. V dropped 5 bases and J dropped 3; count of bases not matched to a gene: 3. The data belong to a study of siplizumab effects on memory and regulatory T cells. Study-level findings and limits: The authors did not confirm suppressive function in proliferating Tregs from siplizumab cultures. Few alloreactive clones mapped to unstimulated subsets. Naive-or-memory phenotypes were unassignable for roughly 80-96% of proliferating CD4+ or CD8+ clones.

The repertoire was sequenced with immunoSEQ multiplex PCR; TCRdb's copy has only in-frame clones and lacks some. The top ten hold about 12% of the sample, which has 100,000 or so clones, about nine tenths seen once. This TCR was sampled from a human donor in good health. Sequenced: non-Treg CD4+ T cells sorted from blood. V and J are TRBV23-1 and TRBJ2-7, with TRBD1 identical over 8 bases. TRBV23-1 is an ORF for which the function is uncertain. The CDR3 DNA is TGCGCCAGCAGTAGGACAGGGAACTACGAGCAGTACTTC. Its protein product is CASSRTGNYEQYF.